This passage covers 16 T cell receptor beta chains from one sample sequenced in a study of graft-versus-host responses after intestinal transplantation. For these receptors, no antigen is known. Only in-frame clones appear in the TCRdb table, and some are missing; sequencing was by immunoSEQ multiplex PCR. The sample holds fewer than 95,000 clones, 94% seen once. This specimen consisted of unstimulated CD4+ T cells sorted from spleen or lymph node cells, obtained before transplant. The receptor set was obtained from a human donor who was the organ donor for an intestinal transplant.

The chain joins TRBV19 to TRBJ1-4; D unresolved. V was cut by 5 bases and J by 11 bases, with 9 bases left in between. In germline, CDR1 is LNHDA, CDR2 SQIVND (reference sequence). The CDR3 is made up of 11 amino acids. The chain's CDR3 is CASSFLRKLFF. The CDR3 DNA follows: TGTGCCAGTAGTTTCCTACGGAAACTGTTTTTT.

The V and J genes are TRBV28 and TRBJ2-3; the D gene is possibly TRBD2 (5 bases). Trimming took off 8 bases at V and 4 bases at J, with 16 bases between the two ends. Germline V CDR1 and CDR2: MDHEN, SYDVKM. The length of the CDR3 is 14 residues. This chain's CDR3 is CASGLPGSADTQYF. The CDR3 DNA follows: TGTGCCAGCGGCCTCCCGGGATCAGCAGATACGCAGTATTTT.

The rearrangement uses TRBV5-1 and TRBJ1-5; no firm D call. The ends were cut back, 3 bases at V and 1 base at J, with 11 bases in the middle. CDR1 SGHRS and CDR2 YFSETQ come from the germline V gene. The CDR3 totals 15 residues. This CDR3 is CASSSSGESNQPQHF. Written as DNA, the CDR3 is TGCGCCAGCAGCTCCTCCGGGGAGAGCAATCAGCCCCAGCATTTT.

V gene TRBV6-5 combines with J gene TRBJ2-7, with 8 bases lining up with TRBD1. This CDR3 region has 13 residues. The V gene end was trimmed by 5 bases and the J gene end by 6 bases; junction bases not matched to a gene: 6. Germline V gives CDR1 MNHEY, CDR2 SVGAGI. The CDR3 coding sequence is TGTGCCAGCAGTCAGGACAGGGTGGCCGAGCAGTACTTC. Protein sequence: CASSQDRVAEQYF.

The chain links TRBV7-2 to TRBJ1-1, with D perhaps matching TRBD1 (5 bases). The V and J ends lost 1 base and 4 bases respectively, with 13 bases between them. Germline lookup yields CDR1 SGHTA and CDR2 FQGNSA. CDR3 size: 15 residues. The CDR3 DNA follows: TGTGCCAGCAGCTTAGTTGGGACGTCGGCCACTGAAGCTTTCTTT. Translated: CASSLVGTSATEAFF.

The V gene is TRBV28, the J gene TRBJ1-2, with 9 bases aligning to TRBD1. V shed 2 bases, J shed 8 bases, and the junction held 6 bases outside the gene matches. The CDR3 is 14 amino acids. Germline V gene sequence: CDR1 MDHEN, CDR2 SYDVKM. The CDR3 sequence is CASSLGQGIYGYTF. CDR3 bases: TGTGCCAGCAGTTTAGGACAGGGGATTTACGGCTACACCTTC.

The J gene is TRBJ2-5, the V gene TRBV9, with 8 bases identical to TRBD1. V shed 3 bases and J 2 bases; nucleotides not matched to a gene: 6. Germline loops: CDR1 SGDLS, CDR2 YYNGEE. The CDR3 consists of 15 residues. CDR3 bases: TGTGCCAGCAGCGCCCGGACAGGGACACAAGAGACCCAGTACTTC. Translated, it gives CASSARTGTQETQYF.

The chain combines TRBV27 with TRBJ2-3; no clear D. V was trimmed by 3 bases and J by 7 bases, leaving 20 bases between them. The CDR3 is 16 residues long. The germline V gene has CDR1 MNHEY and CDR2 SMNVEV (reference sequence). The CDR3 spells CASSFLVQESLNTQYF. In nucleotides, the CDR3 is TGTGCCAGCAGTTTTTTAGTCCAGGAGTCTCTAAATACGCAGTATTTT.

This rearrangement joins TRBV2 to TRBJ1-1, with unresolved D. The ends were cut back, 4 bases at V and 1 base at J, with 7 bases in the middle. This CDR3 comprises 13 residues. CDR1 is SNHLY and CDR2 is FYNNEI in the germline V gene. DNA of the CDR3: TGTGCCAGCAGTGTCGACAAGAACACTGAAGCTTTCTTT. Translating gives CASSVDKNTEAFF.

Details on this clone: At one end, the junction sequence differs from germline, possibly due to a read error. This chain uses TRBV5-1 with TRBJ2-3; D may correspond to TRBD1 or TRBD2 (5 bases each). The CDR3 length is 15 residues. Germline V gene lookup returns CDR1 SGHRS and CDR2 YFSETQ. The CDR3 DNA reads as TGTGCCAGCAGCTTGCCCGGGGCGCCGGGAGATACGCAGTATTTT. It specifies CASSLPGAPGDTQYF.

The gene calls are TRBV5-4 and TRBJ2-7; 7 positions agree with TRBD2. The CDR3 is 15 residues long. Germline loops: CDR1 SGHNT, CDR2 YYREEE (reference sequence). The junction had 11 bases not matched to a gene; V was cut back by 5 bases and J by 3 bases. CDR3 coding DNA: TGTGCCAGCAGTCTTCTTCGGGAGGCTCACTACGAGCAGTACTTC. It is translated as CASSLLREAHYEQYF.

CDR3 loop: CASSQEPRIYGYTF. The CDR3 DNA follows: TGTGCCAGCAGCCAAGAACCGAGGATCTATGGCTACACCTTC. V gene TRBV14 combines with J gene TRBJ1-2; D is ambiguous. The V and J ends lost 0 bases and 4 bases respectively, with 9 bases between them. This CDR3 has 14 residues. From germline, CDR1 is SGHDN and CDR2 FVKESK. Combining the CDR3 with reference TRBV14 and TRBJ1-2 gives the whole variable domain EAGVTQFPSHSVIEKGQTVTLRCDPISGHDNLYWYRRVMGKEIKFLLHFVKESKQDESGMPNNRFLAERTGGTYSTLKVQPAELEDSGVYFCASSQEPRIYGYTFGSGTRLTVV.

This rearrangement joins TRBV6-5 to TRBJ1-6, with TRBD1 matching 8 bases. The germline gives CDR1 MNHEY, CDR2 SVGAGI. The V gene end was trimmed by 5 bases and the J gene end by 8 bases; junction bases not matched to a gene: 5. There are 14 residues in the CDR3. The CDR3 DNA reads as TGTGCCAGCAGTGAGGCAGGGGGCTATTCACCCCTCCACTTT. Residues: CASSEAGGYSPLHF.

This chain links TRBV5-4 with TRBJ1-6; TRBD1 matches at 8 bases. Losses at the gene ends were 6 bases for V and 9 bases for J; bases not matched to a gene: 8. The CDR3 is 14 amino acids. In germline, CDR1 is SGHNT, CDR2 YYREEE (reference sequence). Here the CDR3 DNA reads TGTGCCAGCACCCTCCAGGGGGCGGTTTCACCCCTCCACTTT. This gives the protein CASTLQGAVSPLHF.

This chain joins TRBV4-3 and TRBJ2-3; possibly TRBD1 or TRBD2 for D (5 bases each). Germline V CDR1 and CDR2: LGHNA, YSLEER. The CDR3 consists of 18 residues. The V gene lost 0 bases and the J gene lost 4 bases, with 20 bases spanning the gap. The CDR3 region is CASSQEVPVRGNPDTQYF. CDR3 bases: TGCGCCAGCAGCCAAGAGGTACCCGTGAGGGGCAACCCAGATACGCAGTATTTT.

This chain links TRBV5-6 with TRBJ2-2, with TRBD1 identical over 9 bases. This CDR3 region has 17 residues. CDR1 SGHDT and CDR2 YYEEEE come from the germline V gene. With V trimmed by 4 bases and J by 1 base, 8 bases remained unmatched. In nucleotides, the CDR3 is TGTGCCAGCAGCCCGTGGGGGACAGGGAGGAACACCGGGGAGCTGTTTTTT. Translation: CASSPWGTGRNTGELFF. Using reference TRBV5-6 and TRBJ2-2 for the parts outside the CDR3, the full variable domain is DAGVTQSPTHLIKTRGQQVTLRCSPKSGHDTVSWYQQALGQGPQFIFQYYEEEERQRGNFPDRFSGHQFPNYSSELNVNALLLGDSALYLCASSPWGTGRNTGELFFGEGSRLTVL.